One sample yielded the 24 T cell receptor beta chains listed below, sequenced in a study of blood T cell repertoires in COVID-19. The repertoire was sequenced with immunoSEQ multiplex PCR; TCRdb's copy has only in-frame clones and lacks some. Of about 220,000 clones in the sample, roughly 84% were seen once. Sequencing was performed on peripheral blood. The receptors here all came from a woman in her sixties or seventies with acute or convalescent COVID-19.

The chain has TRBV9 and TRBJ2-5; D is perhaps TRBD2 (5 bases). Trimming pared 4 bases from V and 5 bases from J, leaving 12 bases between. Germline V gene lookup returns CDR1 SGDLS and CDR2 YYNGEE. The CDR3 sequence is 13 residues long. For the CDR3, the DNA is TGTGCCAGCAGCCCTACTAGTTGGGAGACCCAGTACTTC. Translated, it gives CASSPTSWETQYF.

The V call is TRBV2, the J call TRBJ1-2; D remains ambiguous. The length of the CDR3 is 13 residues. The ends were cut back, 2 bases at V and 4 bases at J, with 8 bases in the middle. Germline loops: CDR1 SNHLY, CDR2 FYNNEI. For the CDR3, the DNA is TGTGCCAGCAGTGAACTGGGAGTCTATGGCTACACCTTC. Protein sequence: CASSELGVYGYTF.

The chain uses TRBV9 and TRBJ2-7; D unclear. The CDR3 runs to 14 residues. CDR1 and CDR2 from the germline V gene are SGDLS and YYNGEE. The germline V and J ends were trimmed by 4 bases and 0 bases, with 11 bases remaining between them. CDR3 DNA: TGTGCCAGCAGCCCCCCAGGTCGCTCCTACGAGCAGTACTTC. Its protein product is CASSPPGRSYEQYF.

CDR3 nucleotides: TGTGCCAGCAGAACACCTGACAGGATTGAAGCTTTCTTT. This sequence encodes CASRTPDRIEAFF. J is TRBJ1-1 and V is TRBV6-5, with a possible D match to TRBD1 (6 bases). Trimming took off 6 bases at V and 7 bases at J, with 15 bases between the two ends. CDR1 and CDR2 from the germline V gene are MNHEY and SVGAGI. The CDR3 consists of 13 residues.

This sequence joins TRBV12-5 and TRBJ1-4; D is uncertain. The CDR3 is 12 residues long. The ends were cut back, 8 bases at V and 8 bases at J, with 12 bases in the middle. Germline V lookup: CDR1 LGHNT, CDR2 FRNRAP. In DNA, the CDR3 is TGTGCTAGTTCGACGGCCGGGGAAAAACTGTTTTTT. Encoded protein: CASSTAGEKLFF. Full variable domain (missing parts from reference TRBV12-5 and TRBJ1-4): DARVTQTPRHKVTEMGQEVTMRCQPILGHNTVFWYRQTMMQGLELLAYFRNRAPLDDSGMPKDRFSAEMPDATLATLKIQPSEPRDSAVYFCASSTAGEKLFFGSGTQLSVL.

The CDR3 reads CASSPGQGGNTIYF. Here the CDR3 DNA reads TGTGCCAGCAGTCCGGGACAGGGTGGAAACACCATATATTTT. This chain connects TRBV6-5 to TRBJ1-3, with 9 nucleotides matching TRBD1. CDR1 and CDR2 from the germline V gene are MNHEY and SVGAGI. J gave up 3 bases and V 5 bases, and 2 bases lay outside the gene matches. CDR3 length equals 14 residues.

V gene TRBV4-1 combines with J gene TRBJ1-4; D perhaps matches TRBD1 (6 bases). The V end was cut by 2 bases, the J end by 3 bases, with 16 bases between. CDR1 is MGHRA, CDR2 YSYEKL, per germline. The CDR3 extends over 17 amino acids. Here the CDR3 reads CASSQSLLGTPNEKLFF. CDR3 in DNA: TGCGCCAGCAGCCAATCTTTGTTAGGGACACCTAATGAAAAACTGTTTTTT.

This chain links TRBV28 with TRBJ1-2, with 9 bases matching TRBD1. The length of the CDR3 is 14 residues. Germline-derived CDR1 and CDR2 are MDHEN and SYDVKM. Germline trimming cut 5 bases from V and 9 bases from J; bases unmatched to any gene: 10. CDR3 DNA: TGTGCCAGCAGTCCCGGGACAGGGAAATTTAGCTACACCTTC. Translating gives CASSPGTGKFSYTF.

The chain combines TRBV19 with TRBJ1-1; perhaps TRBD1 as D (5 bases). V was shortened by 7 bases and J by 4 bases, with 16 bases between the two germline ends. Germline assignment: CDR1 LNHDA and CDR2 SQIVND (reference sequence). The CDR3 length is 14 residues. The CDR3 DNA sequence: TGTGCCAGTACCGGGGCGGGGAAAGGCACTGAAGCTTTCTTT. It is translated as CASTGAGKGTEAFF.

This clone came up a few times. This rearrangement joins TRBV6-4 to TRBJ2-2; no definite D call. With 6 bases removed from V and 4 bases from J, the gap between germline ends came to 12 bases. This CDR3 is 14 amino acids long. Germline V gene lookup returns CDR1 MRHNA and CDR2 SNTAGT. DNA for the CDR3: TGTGCCAGCAGCCCATCTCCGGGCACCGGGGAGCTGTTTTTT. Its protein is CASSPSPGTGELFF.

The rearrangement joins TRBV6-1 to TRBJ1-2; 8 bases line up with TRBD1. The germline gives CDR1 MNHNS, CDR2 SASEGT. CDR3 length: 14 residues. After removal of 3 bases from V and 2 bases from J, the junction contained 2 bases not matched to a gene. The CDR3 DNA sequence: TGTGCCAGCAGTGATTGGACAGGGAACTATGGCTACACCTTC. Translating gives CASSDWTGNYGYTF.

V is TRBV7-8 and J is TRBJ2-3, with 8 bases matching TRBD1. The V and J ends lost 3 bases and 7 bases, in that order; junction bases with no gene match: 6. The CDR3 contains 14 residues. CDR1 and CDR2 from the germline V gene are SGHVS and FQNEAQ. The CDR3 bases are TGTGCCAGCAGCTTCAGGACAGGGCGAAATACGCAGTATTTT. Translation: CASSFRTGRNTQYF.

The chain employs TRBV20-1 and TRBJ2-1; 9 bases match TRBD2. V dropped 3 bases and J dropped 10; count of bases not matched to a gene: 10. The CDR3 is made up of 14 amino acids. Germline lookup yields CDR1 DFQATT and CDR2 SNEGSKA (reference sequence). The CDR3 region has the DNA TGCAGTGCTAGTCTCAGATCCGCGGGGGGGGAGCAGTTCTTC. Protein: CSASLRSAGGEQFF.

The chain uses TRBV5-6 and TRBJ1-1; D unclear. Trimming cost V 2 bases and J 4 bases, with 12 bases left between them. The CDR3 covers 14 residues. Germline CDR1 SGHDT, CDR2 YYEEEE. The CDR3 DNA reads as TGTGCCAGCAGCTTTTCCGGAGTGCGCACTGAAGCTTTCTTT. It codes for CASSFSGVRTEAFF.

CDR3 sequence (DNA): TGTGCCAGCAGCTTAGAAACAGGGGGCCCCTACGAGCAGTACTTC. This translates into CASSLETGGPYEQYF. The chain links TRBV7-6 to TRBJ2-7, with 9 bases matching TRBD1. CDR3 length: 15 residues. The germline V gene encodes CDR1 SGHVS and CDR2 FNYEAQ. With 1 base clipped from V and 2 bases from J, the junction kept 3 bases outside the gene matches.

As DNA, the CDR3 is TGTGCCAGCAGTTTATCGGTAGGACAGGCCAACTATGGCTACACCTTC. Protein sequence: CASSLSVGQANYGYTF. The chain recombines TRBV27 with TRBJ1-2, with 7 bases that match TRBD1. Germline CDR1 MNHEY, CDR2 SMNVEV (reference sequence). CDR3 length: 16 residues. After removal of 0 bases from V and 2 bases from J, the junction contained 6 bases not matched to a gene.

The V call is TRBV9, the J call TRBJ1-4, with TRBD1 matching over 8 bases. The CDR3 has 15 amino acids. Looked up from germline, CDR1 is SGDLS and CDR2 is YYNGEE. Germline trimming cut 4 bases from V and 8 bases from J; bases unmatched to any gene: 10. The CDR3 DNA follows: TGTGCCAGCAGCCGACAGGGGTTCACAAACGAAAAACTGTTTTTT. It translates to CASSRQGFTNEKLFF. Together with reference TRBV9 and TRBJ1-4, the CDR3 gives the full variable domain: DSGVTQTPKHLITATGQRVTLRCSPRSGDLSVYWYQQSLDQGLQFLIQYYNGEERAKGNILERFSAQQFPDLHSELNLSSLELGDSALYFCASSRQGFTNEKLFFGSGTQLSVL.

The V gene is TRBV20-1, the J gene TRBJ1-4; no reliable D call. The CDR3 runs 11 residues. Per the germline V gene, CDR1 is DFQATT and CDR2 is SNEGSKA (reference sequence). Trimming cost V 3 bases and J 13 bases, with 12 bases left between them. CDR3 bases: TGCAGTGCTAGCGTAGAAGGGAGACTGTTTTTT. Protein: CSASVEGRLFF.

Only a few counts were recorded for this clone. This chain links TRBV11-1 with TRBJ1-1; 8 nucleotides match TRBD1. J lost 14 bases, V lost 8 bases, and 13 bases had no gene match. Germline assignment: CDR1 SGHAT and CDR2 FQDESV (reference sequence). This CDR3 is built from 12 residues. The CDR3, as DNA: TGTGCCAGCGGACCGGGACAGGAATCCCGGTTCTTT. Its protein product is CASGPGQESRFF.

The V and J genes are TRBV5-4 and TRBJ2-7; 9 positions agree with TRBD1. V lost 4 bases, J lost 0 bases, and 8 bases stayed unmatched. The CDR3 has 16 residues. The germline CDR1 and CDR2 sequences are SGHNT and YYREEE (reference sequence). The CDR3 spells CASSPGGQGISYEQYF. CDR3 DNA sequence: TGTGCCAGCAGCCCCGGTGGACAGGGGATCTCCTACGAGCAGTACTTC.

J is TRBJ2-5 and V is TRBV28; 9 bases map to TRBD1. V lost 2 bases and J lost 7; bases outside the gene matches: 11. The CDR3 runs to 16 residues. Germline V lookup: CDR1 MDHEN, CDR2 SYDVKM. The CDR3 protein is CASSLRRSQGAGTQYF. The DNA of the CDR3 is TGTGCCAGCAGTTTAAGGAGGTCACAGGGGGCTGGGACCCAGTACTTC. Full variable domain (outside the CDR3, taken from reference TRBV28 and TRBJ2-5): DVKVTQSSRYLVKRTGEKVFLECVQDMDHENMFWYRQDPGLGLRLIYFSYDVKMKEKGDIPEGYSVSREKKERFSLILESASTNQTSMYLCASSLRRSQGAGTQYFGPGTRLLVL.

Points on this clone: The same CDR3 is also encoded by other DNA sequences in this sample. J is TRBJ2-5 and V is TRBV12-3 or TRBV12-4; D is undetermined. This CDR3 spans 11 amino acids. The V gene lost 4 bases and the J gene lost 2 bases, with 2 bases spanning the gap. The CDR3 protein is CASSSQETQYF. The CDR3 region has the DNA TGTGCCAGCAGTTCACAAGAGACCCAGTACTTC.

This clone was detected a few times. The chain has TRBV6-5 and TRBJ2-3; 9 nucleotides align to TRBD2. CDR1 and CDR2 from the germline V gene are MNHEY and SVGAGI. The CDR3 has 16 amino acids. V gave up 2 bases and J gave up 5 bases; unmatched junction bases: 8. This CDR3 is CASSYHSGGPQDTQYF. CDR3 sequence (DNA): TGTGCCAGCAGTTACCATAGCGGGGGCCCGCAAGATACGCAGTATTTT.

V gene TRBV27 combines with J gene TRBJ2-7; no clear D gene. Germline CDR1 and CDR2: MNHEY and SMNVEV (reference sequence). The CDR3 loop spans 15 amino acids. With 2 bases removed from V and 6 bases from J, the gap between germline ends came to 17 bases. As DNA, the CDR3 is TGTGCCAGCAGTTTAGTCTTTCAGGCCGTGGGCGAGCAGTACTTC. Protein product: CASSLVFQAVGEQYF.